This TCR beta chain originates from a study of blood T cell repertoires in COVID-19. The wider study: Samples of COVID-19 (acute and convalescent) were obtained from the United States, Italy and Spain.

Participant-given clinical history determined each cohort assignment. Authors' methods: How many nucleated cells were present was estimated from reference gene primer amplification. Profiling relied on immunoSEQ multiplex PCR, and the TCRdb table lists in-frame clones only, not all of them. V, J and clone size were drawn from that table, and D and trimming were deduced from the DNA. The repertoire consists of 150,000 to 200,000 clones, with 82% occurring once and the leading ten covering about 5%. The germline CDR1 and CDR2 sequences are SNHLY and FYNNEI. CDR3 length equals 14 residues. The ends were cut back, 8 bases at V and 5 bases at J, with 18 bases in the middle.

The chain recombines TRBV2 with TRBJ2-5, with a weak D call TRBD2 (7 bases). The source is a woman aged 60-70 years with acute COVID-19. The material sequenced was PBMCs or T cells enriched from blood (not recorded which). The CDR3 DNA follows: TGTGCCAGCTCCTCTGGGGGGGGCAGGGAGACCCAGTACTTC. The encoded protein is CASSSGGGRETQYF.